This T cell receptor beta chain was captured by sequencing in a study of blood T cells in healthy people across ages. Study results and limitations: Donor CMV status, an unknown factor, possibly confounded changes in expanded clonotypes.

The V end lost 6 bases, the J end lost 6 bases, and 12 bases lay between the germline ends. Germline V gene sequence: CDR1 SGHVS, CDR2 FNYEAQ. CDR3 length: 12 residues. A second PCR of roughly 7 to 11 cycles used a sample-barcoded 5' primer and a J-beta primer mix. The authors tagged each cDNA molecule using a template-switch adaptor with 12 random nucleotides. TCRdb reanalysed the 5' RACE reads using MiXCR and keeps one entry per CDR3 protein. The sample holds 600,000 to 1,000,000 distinct CDR3 sequences, roughly 50% seen once. With respect to this clonotype: The antigen is not known.

The donors, healthy Caucasians from Russia, were aged 6 to 90. PBMCs were isolated at a quantity of at least 6 million per sample. The source is a man aged 25-45 years in good health. This chain uses TRBV7-6 with TRBJ2-7; TRBD2 might be the D (5 bases). What was sequenced was blood. The CDR3 sequence is CASRGAMGEQYF. The CDR3 DNA follows: TGTGCCAGCAGGGGAGCTATGGGCGAGCAGTACTTC.